This TCR beta chain was profiled in a study of T cells in Graves' hyperthyroidism and ophthalmopathy. Regarding the study as a whole: Ophthalmopathy cases were set apart from stable hyperthyroidism by a 13 V-J model.

Hyperthyroidism was newly diagnosed in patients aged 18 to 65 (duration under 2 months). It was uncontrolled infection, other autoimmune disease, pregnancy or lactation that excluded patients. Orbital computed tomography, thyroid ultrasound, serum thyroxine and TRAb, and clinical symptoms together informed the diagnoses. The V and J ends lost 8 bases and 3 bases respectively, with 16 bases between them. The CDR3 spans 13 residues. Germline V gene sequence: CDR1 SQVTM, CDR2 ANQGSEA. As concerns this clonotype: The antigen is unknown.

Using RNA transcripts as the source, TCR beta CDR3 regions were amplified. The HTBI primer set drove a first-round RT-PCR of the TCR CDR3. TCRdb reprocessed the multiplex PCR reads with MiXCR, giving one entry per CDR3 protein. The data show some 800,000 distinct CDR3 sequences, roughly 40% seen once. The rearrangement links TRBV29-1 to TRBJ1-1; weak D call: TRBD1 (5 bases). The specimen was blood. The TCR originated in a man in his late teens or twenties with Graves' hyperthyroidism. The CDR3 DNA sequence: TGCAGCCTTGGACAACGGGGGTACACTGAAGCTTTCTTT. It encodes CSLGQRGYTEAFF.